Each of the 2 T cell receptor beta chains below was sequenced from the same sample in a study of blood T cells in healthy people across ages. PCR was performed a second time for about 7 to 11 cycles using a sample-barcoded 5' primer and a J-beta primer mix. TCRdb independently ran MiXCR on the 5' RACE reads; one entry per CDR3 protein. The sample holds fewer than 1,000,000 distinct CDR3 sequences, 44% seen once. Sequencing was carried out using blood. The receptors stem from a man in his 60s in good health.

This clonotype was observed a few times. The chain employs TRBV4-1 and TRBJ1-6, with TRBD1 matching 12 bases. In germline, CDR1 is MGHRA, CDR2 YSYEKL. This CDR3 region has 17 residues. Trimming removed 3 bases from V and 7 bases from J; junction bases left unmatched: 7. The CDR3 nucleotides are TGCGCCAGCAGCCAGCCTCCCGGGACAGGGGGCAATTCACCCCTCCACTTT. Protein sequence: CASSQPPGTGGNSPLHF.

V is TRBV20-1 and J is TRBJ2-7; no firm D call. This CDR3 spans 10 amino acids. V lost 3 bases and J lost 7, with 7 bases in between. CDR1 DFQATT and CDR2 SNEGSKA come from the germline V gene (reference sequence). CDR3: CSASHHEQYF. The CDR3, as DNA: TGCAGTGCTAGTCACCATGAGCAGTACTTC.